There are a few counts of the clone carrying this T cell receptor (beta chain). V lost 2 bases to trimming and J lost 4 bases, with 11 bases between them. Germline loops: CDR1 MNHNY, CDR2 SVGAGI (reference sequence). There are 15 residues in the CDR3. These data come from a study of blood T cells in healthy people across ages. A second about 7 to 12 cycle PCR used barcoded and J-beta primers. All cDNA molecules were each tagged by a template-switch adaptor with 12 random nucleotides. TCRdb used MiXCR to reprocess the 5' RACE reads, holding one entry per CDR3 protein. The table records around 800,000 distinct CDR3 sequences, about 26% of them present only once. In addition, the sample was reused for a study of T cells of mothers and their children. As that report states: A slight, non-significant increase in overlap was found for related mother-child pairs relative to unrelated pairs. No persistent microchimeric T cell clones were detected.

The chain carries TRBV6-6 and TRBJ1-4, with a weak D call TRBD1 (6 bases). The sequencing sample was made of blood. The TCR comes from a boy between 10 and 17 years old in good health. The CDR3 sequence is CASSYQRTDNEKLFF. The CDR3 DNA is TGTGCCAGCAGTTACCAACGGACAGATAATGAAAAACTGTTTTTT.